This note documents a single TCR beta chain sequence. Its antigen is not known. The data were taken from a study of T cell repertoires in cytomegalovirus infection. The study, taken as a whole, reports: HLA-C-restricted CMV-specific TCR beta clonotypes were dominant in the ex vivo response.

TCRdb reanalysed the reads using MiXCR and keeps one entry per CDR3 protein. Seen here are under 200,000 distinct CDR3 sequences, approximately 9.6% observed once, and the top ten hold approximately 4.2%. There are 14 residues in the CDR3. V shed 4 bases, J shed 2 bases, and the junction held 5 bases outside the gene matches. Germline values: CDR1 SGHDT, CDR2 YYEEEE. The chain has TRBV5-6 and TRBJ1-2; 7 nucleotides align to TRBD1. Sequenced material: PBMCs. This receptor was obtained from a human donor in good health (CMV status not recorded). Some clones in this sample may be carry-over from other donors' samples. The CDR3 loop is CASSGQDRNYGYTF. CDR3 in DNA: TGTGCCAGCAGCGGACAGGACAGAAACTATGGCTACACCTTC.